A selection of T cell receptor beta chains follows, all from one sample in a study of shared clonotypes between healthy human individuals. Assay used: immunoSEQ multiplex PCR; TCRdb lists only in-frame clones, some missing. The table records approximately 2,000,000 clones, around 95% of them present only once. Sequencing input: naive CD8+ T cells from PBMCs. These receptors came from a young man in good health. Some clones in this sample may be carry-over from other donors' samples. CDR3s include the opening cysteine and the closing phenylalanine or tryptophan. Each record gives: clone size, J gene, V gene, CDR3 protein. Rows may omit the clone size; those that give it use once, few, many or a size class.

. TRBJ1-2 TRBV5-1 CASSLVPGQGDGYTF
. TRBJ2-1 TRBV29-1 CSVSINEQFF
. TRBJ2-3 TRBV28 CASSLEATSTDTQYF
. TRBJ2-7 TRBV28 CASSTLIIDEQYF
. TRBJ2-7 TRBV7-8 CASSLVTGDHEQYF
. TRBJ2-7 TRBV10-2 CASSAGWTYEQYF
few TRBJ2-2 TRBV7-9 CASSQGGYTGELFF
. TRBJ2-1 TRBV28 CASSRGIPPNEQFF
. TRBJ2-5 TRBV29-1 CSVQVGSQETQYF
. TRBJ1-6 TRBV28 CASSLEVNNSPLHF
. TRBJ2-1 TRBV6-1 CASSASGVLNEQFF
. TRBJ2-3 TRBV7-9 CASSLTTGAKMTDTQYF
. TRBJ2-5 TRBV6-1 CASSEGPGLETQYF
. TRBJ2-1 TRBV9 CASSATPGVNEQFF
. TRBJ2-1 TRBV9 CASSPPDYNEQFF
. TRBJ2-7 TRBV4-1 CASSQGLALTYEQYF
. TRBJ2-3 TRBV10-3 CAIRDPLSTDTQYF
. TRBJ2-7 TRBV5-5 CASSLAPSGGTYEQYF
. TRBJ1-2 TRBV7-3 CASSARDPGGYTF
. TRBJ1-1 TRBV18 CASSPSGRITEAFF
. TRBJ2-2 TRBV7-9 CASSSPGQKNTGELFF
. TRBJ2-7 TRBV7-2 CASSSRTVREQYF
. TRBJ2-5 TRBV4-3 CASSHGTSGQETQYF
. TRBJ2-7 TRBV4-1 CASSQESGRAVIYEQYF
. TRBJ1-5 TRBV2 CASSTTGNQPQHF
. TRBJ2-3 TRBV10-2 CATEIAGTTDTQYF
. TRBJ2-3 TRBV11-2 CASSLTRGDGDTQYF
. TRBJ2-1 TRBV28 CASSPPSGSSYNEQFF
. TRBJ2-5 TRBV5-1 CASSLGQASRETQYF
. TRBJ1-1 TRBV5-1 CASSSIGQASVAFF
. TRBJ1-2 TRBV28 CASSLRTGGKGYGYTF
. TRBJ1-2 TRBV9 CASSVGYANYGYTF
once TRBJ1-2 TRBV27 CASSIIYRELNYGYTF
. TRBJ2-3 TRBV9 CASSVRQGSTDTQYF
once TRBJ2-1 TRBV5-1 CASSFSGQGSVNEQFF
. TRBJ1-4 TRBV4-3 CASSRNSRALSEKLFF
. TRBJ2-1 TRBV5-1 CASSFGTTSLDEQFF
. TRBJ2-2 TRBV7-9 CASSLVGSAGELFF
. TRBJ1-2 TRBV5-1 CASSSAGGQGAPNYGYTF